The TCR beta chain under discussion was sequenced for a study of T cells in Graves' hyperthyroidism and ophthalmopathy (dated by TCRdb to about 2019). Looking at the study overall: Peripheral blood samples were taken at initial diagnosis, before any treatment was given. To identify distinguishing TCR V-J signatures, a discovery cohort of 95 to 100 patients was used, comprising 43 with Graves' ophthalmopathy and 57 with stable Graves' hyperthyroidism. Prospective prediction of ophthalmopathy was tested in an independent validation cohort consisting of 18 to 20 hyperthyroidism patients and 15 or so patients who later progressed to ophthalmopathy. The 85 to 100 discovery patients were divided at random into training and test sets in a 7:3 ratio. Thyroid tissue and blood T-cell repertoires from several Graves' hyperthyroidism patients were also compared in the study. Once sampling was done, hyperthyroidism patients were given methimazole at a starting dose of 30 mg daily, whereas ophthalmopathy patients were given high-dose intravenous methylprednisolone. The paper reports TCR Vbeta CDR3 sequencing of roughly 140 peripheral blood samples: 43 ophthalmopathy, fewer than 85 hyperthyroidism and about 17 progressor patients.

CDR1 and CDR2 (SNHLY, FYNNEI) derive from the germline V gene. The CDR3 runs 13 residues from the cysteine to the phenylalanine. Here the CDR3 DNA is all that survives: 39 bases in frame from base 1. Trimming takes 6 bases off V and 7 bases off J; junction bases not matched to a gene: 4. Amplification of TCR beta CDR3 regions was carried out from RNA transcripts. The first round of RT-PCR for the TCR CDR3 was performed with the HTBI primer set and the Qiagen OneStep RT-PCR kit. The libraries were constructed in a second round of multiplex PCR and then size-selected and purified. Sequencing of the libraries was done on an Illumina HiSeq2000 using paired-end 100 bp reads. Per the original workflow: Raw data were processed with SOAPnuke, discarding reads with adapters, uncalled bases, mean Phred below 15, or no exact constant-primer or identifier match. High-quality paired reads were merged using COPE v1.2.5, and each unique nucleotide sequence was defined as a clonotype. MiTCR v1.1 was used to align clonotypes to the IMGT TRBV, TRBD and TRBJ reference segments. Only V-J combinations with frequency above 0.0001, covering 99% to 99.2% of repertoires, were analysed. The TCS score was defined as the ratio of F50 (clonal expansion) to E x V (chaos), calculated using BLOSUM62-based TCRdist between CDR3 peptides within each V-J. Welch's t-statistics and random forest reduced roughly 540 V-J features to 10 to 15, which were used in a naive Bayes classifier (R e1071). In TCRdb, the public reads were trimmed at Q25 with fastp and aligned with MiXCR, with productive beta chains retained. CDR3 protein duplicates are merged, each entry listing the most common genes and DNA. The V and J calls reflect TCRdb's pipeline rather than the authors' work. For this sample there are hundreds of thousands of distinct CDR3 sequences; 11% to 15% appear just once. The ten biggest clones cover more than 8.5% of the sample.

A patient counted as having stable Graves' hyperthyroidism if no progression to ophthalmopathy occurred over 18 months of follow-up. Hyperthyroidism patients were aged 18 to 65 years and newly diagnosed, with disease duration of less than 2 months. Patients with uncontrolled infections, other autoimmune diseases, pregnancy or lactation were excluded. Diagnoses were based on clinical symptoms, serum thyroxine and TRAb, thyroid ultrasound and orbital computed tomography. PBMCs were isolated from about 9 ml of fresh peripheral blood by Ficoll-Paque density gradient centrifugation. Total RNA was extracted with Trizol reagent, and quality was checked on an Agilent 2100 Bioanalyzer. The study at large found these results: Most expanded thyroid clonotypes (frequency above 0.001) were also found in blood, which suggests that blood repertoires may mirror thyroid immune responses. Ophthalmopathy was separated from stable hyperthyroidism by a 13 V-J signature model, with around 88% sensitivity and around 81% specificity obtained in cross-validation and 80%/75% obtained in testing. Sample size was not statistically predetermined, and investigators were not blinded to group allocation. In validation, progression to ophthalmopathy was predicted by the model with around 71% sensitivity and nearly 75% specificity, a median of approximately 7.1 months before onset.

This clonotype was counted at least ten times. Its antigen remains unidentified. There are no base qualities to consult, and no much larger clone falls within one base. Specimen: blood. The clonotype originates from a woman between 18 and 29 years old with Graves' hyperthyroidism. This chain joins TRBV2 to TRBJ2-1; 9 central bases correspond to TRBD1. Read as DNA, the sequence is TGTGCCAGCAGCCCGGACAGGGGTAATGAGCAGTTCTTC. Translated, it reads CASSPDRGNEQFF.